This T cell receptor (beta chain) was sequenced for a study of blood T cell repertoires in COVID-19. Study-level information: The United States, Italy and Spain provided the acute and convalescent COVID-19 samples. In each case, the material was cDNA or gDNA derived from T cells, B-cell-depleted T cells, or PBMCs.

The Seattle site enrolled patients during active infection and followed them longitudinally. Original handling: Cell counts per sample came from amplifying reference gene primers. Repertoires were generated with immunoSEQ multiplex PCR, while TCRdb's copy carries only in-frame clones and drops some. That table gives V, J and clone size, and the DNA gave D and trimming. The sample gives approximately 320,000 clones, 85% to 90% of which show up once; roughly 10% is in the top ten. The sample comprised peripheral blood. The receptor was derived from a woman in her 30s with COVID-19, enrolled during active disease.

CDR3 in amino acids: CASSKGREDRGTDTQYF. The DNA for the CDR3 is TGTGCCAGCAGCAAAGGACGGGAGGACAGAGGGACAGATACGCAGTATTTT. The chain joins TRBV21-1 to TRBJ2-3; the table gives TRBD2 as D, unverified against the DNA. TRBV21-1 is described as a pseudogene. The CDR3 is 17 amino acids.